The clone carrying this TCR beta chain was recorded once. The data were obtained in a study of blood T cell repertoires in COVID-19. Assay: immunoSEQ multiplex PCR; the TCRdb copy retains only in-frame clones and omits some. This table holds fewer than 350,000 clones, approximately 90% found once. Sequenced material: PBMCs or T cells enriched from blood (not recorded which). The clonotype originates from a man in his forties who had been exposed to COVID-19.

The CDR3 sequence: CSGGSGRNEQFF. CDR3 nucleotides: TGCAGCGGGGGGTCGGGAAGGAATGAGCAGTTCTTC. The chain uses TRBV29-1 and TRBJ2-1; possibly TRBD1 or TRBD2 for D (5 bases each). Trimming removed 7 bases from V and 7 bases from J, with 14 bases in between. Germline V gives CDR1 SQVTM, CDR2 ANQGSEA. This CDR3 contains 12 residues.